The text below deals with one T cell receptor beta chain. Its cognate antigen has yet to be identified. Within one base of it there is no much larger clone, and no base qualities were kept. From each donor, a single peripheral blood sample of approximately 0.11 L on average was drawn into heparinised tubes. A BD FACSAria II was used to sort naive, central memory, regulatory and stem cell-like memory CD4+ T cells with a panel that included CD45RO, CCR7, CD25, CD127, CD95 and CD27. Every sorted population had a purity above 95%. Right away, PBMCs were isolated by Lymphoprep density gradient centrifugation and were stained directly, with no culture step. So that batch effects would be minimized, each experiment stained and sorted samples in pairs, pairing one healthy donor with one patient. The data belong to a study of beta chain features in type 1 diabetes (dated by TCRdb to 2017 to 2018). With respect to the entire study: Mean age, gender distribution, total cell number and subset yield did not differ between patients and healthy donors. A total of roughly 99,000,000 sorted cells were examined across all samples, and the number of cells per subset was strongly correlated with RNA yield. The study compared TCRB repertoires of sorted circulating CD4+ T cell subsets between recently diagnosed type 1 diabetes patients and matched healthy donors. Regulatory and stem cell-like memory subsets were obtained from only 8 patients and roughly 8 healthy donors, while naive and central memory subsets were obtained from all 30 or so donors.

The CDR3 goes from the cysteine to the phenylalanine over 16 residues. Only the CDR3 region is kept as DNA, spanning 48 bases read in frame from base 1. CDR1 and CDR2 are drawn from the germline V gene: LGHNA, YSLEER. Compared with germline, V lacks 4 bases and J lacks 5 bases; bases without a gene match: 7. The paper as a whole reports these results and caveats: At VDJ recombination sites, type 1 diabetes patients had fewer insertions and more deleted nucleotides, which implies abnormalities in thymic rearrangement. Type 1 diabetes patients showed a moderate but significant shortening of TCRB CDR3 length in all four CD4+ subsets. Shorter templates might be favored by PCR, yet because patient and control samples were amplified and corrected together, any such skew would affect both groups equally. Naive, central memory and regulatory TCRB repertoires appeared more similar among patients than among healthy donors. Because the HLA sub-analyses included only small numbers of individuals, any influence of HLA type on TCRB rearrangement was left unresolved. Sequencing cDNA rather than genomic DNA could over-represent highly expressing activated cells, although activation and CD3 levels did not differ between groups.

All of the isolated RNA was reverse transcribed with the High Capacity cDNA Reverse Transcription Kit, so expressed TCRB transcripts were sequenced. Deep immunoSEQ sequencing was performed on naive, central memory and regulatory T cell samples, with an average of roughly 3.5 million total reads per sample. Sorted cells were lysed in RLT buffer, and RNA was extracted using DNase-treated RNeasy Micro or Mini kits according to cell number. Each cell subset was processed on its own to prevent cross-contamination, while patient and healthy donor samples were processed together. Using the immunoSEQ multiplex PCR, TCRB sequences were amplified from cDNA into 87-bp fragments spanning the CDR3 region. Sequencing of the amplicons was performed on the Illumina HiSeq platform. Concerning the study's data processing: PCR bias was computationally corrected using synthetic template baselines, reads within Hamming distance 2 were collapsed, and singletons that could not be merged were discarded. Reads were aligned to IMGT to assign V, D and J genes, CDR3 length, and insertions or deletions at six rearrangement sites. Within each subset, clonotype counts were normalized to sorted cell number, and only after that were true diversity and Gini coefficients computed with the tcR R package. The overlap coefficient, calculated on TCRB nucleotide sequences, was used to measure repertoire sharing. Out-of-frame TCRB sequences from naive cells were analyzed to stand in for the pre-selection repertoire. TCRdb holds this immuneACCESS table with in-frame rearrangements only. Some clones are missing; in checked studies, unresolved V genes explain under half, and the rest has no known cause. That table gives V, J and clone size, and the DNA gave D and trimming. The sample includes roughly 250,000 clones, with about 71% observed a single time. The ten largest account for 0.053% of the sample.

This receptor was obtained from a man under 40 in good health. The chain is assembled from TRBV4-3 and TRBJ2-5, with 13 central nucleotides matching TRBD2. The sample comprised naive CD4+ T cells from blood. The sample's cell subset or site label, in plain terms: true naive CD4+ T cells. The DNA reads as follows: TGCGCCAGCAGCCCCGGGACTAGCGGGAATTTGGAGACCCAGTACTTC. Translated, this gives CASSPGTSGNLETQYF.